This passage covers 32 T cell receptor beta chains from one sample sequenced in a study of T cells in tumors after PD-1 blockade (dated by TCRdb to about 2019). Library method: the immunoSEQ multiplex PCR assay. TCRdb stores this immuneACCESS table with in-frame sequences only. Part of the clones is absent; in the studies checked, under half of the shortfall reflects unresolved V genes, and no reason is known for the rest. The sample records some 11,000 clones, approximately 63% of which are singletons. Around 17% of the sample comes from the top ten. Read against the paper, the sample's time point label means: before anti-PD-1 therapy. The sequences come from tumor tissue, collected before anti-PD-1 treatment. These receptor sequences come from a human donor with basal cell carcinoma.

The chain uses TRBV10-3 and TRBJ2-1; tentative D call: TRBD1 (5 bases). The CDR3 totals 13 residues. With 3 bases removed from V and 6 bases from J, the gap between germline ends came to 9 bases. Germline V CDR1 and CDR2: ENHRY, SYGVKD. The CDR3 is CAISERGGNEQFF. CDR3 in DNA: TGTGCCATCAGTGAAAGGGGTGGCAATGAGCAGTTCTTC.

The rearrangement uses TRBV27 and TRBJ2-6; D may be TRBD2 (7 bases). CDR3 length: 17 amino acids. From germline, CDR1 is MNHEY and CDR2 SMNVEV (reference sequence). Trimming removed 4 bases at V and 3 bases at J, with 16 bases between. CDR3 coding DNA: TGTGCCAGCAGTTCCCCCGCGGGGGCGGATGGGGCCAACGTCCTGACTTTC. It is translated as CASSSPAGADGANVLTF.

Comments on this clone: At one end, the junction sequence differs from germline, possibly due to a read error. The rearrangement links TRBV7-2 to TRBJ2-3; 13 bases map to TRBD2. The CDR3 is 16 residues long. CDR1 is SGHTA and CDR2 is FQGNSA in the germline V gene. The CDR3 spells CASSLGTSGSRDTQYF. The CDR3 DNA sequence: TGTGCCAGCAGCTTAGGGACTAGCGGGAGCAGAGATACGCAGTATTTT.

This clone was seen a single time. The CDR3: CSVEGDGNGAGYTF. Written as DNA, the CDR3 is TGCAGCGTTGAGGGGGATGGGAATGGGGCTGGCTACACCTTC. The chain has TRBV29-1 and TRBJ1-2; possibly TRBD1 for D (5 bases). In germline, CDR1 is SQVTM, CDR2 ANQGSEA. Trimming left V 3 bases short and J 7 bases short, with 18 bases between. The CDR3 loop spans 14 amino acids.

This clone has only a few counts. The chain links TRBV6-2 or TRBV6-3 to TRBJ1-5; D is possibly TRBD1 (5 bases). The CDR3 has 13 amino acids. Per germline, CDR1 MNHEY and CDR2 SVGEGT. V was shortened by 3 bases and J by 7 bases, with 10 bases between the two germline ends. In DNA form, the CDR3 reads TGTGCCAGCAGTTATGCGGGGGAACAGCCCCAGCATTTT. Amino acid sequence: CASSYAGEQPQHF.

In this sample, this clone is medium-sized (0.01 to 0.1%). The chain employs TRBV19 and TRBJ2-7; maybe TRBD2 (7 bases). The germline CDR1 and CDR2 sequences are LNHDA and SQIVND (reference sequence). The length of the CDR3 is 14 residues. Trimming pared 10 bases from V and 1 base from J, leaving 17 bases between. The CDR3 DNA reads as TGTGCCACACGAGGGGGGGAAAGATCCTACGAGCAGTACTTC. It codes for CATRGGERSYEQYF.

This clone showed up just a few times. V usage is TRBV29-1 and J usage is TRBJ2-7, with 13 positions matching TRBD2. The germline V gene encodes CDR1 SQVTM and CDR2 ANQGSEA. The CDR3 is 13 amino acids. The V and J ends lost 6 bases and 3 bases, in that order; junction bases with no gene match: 2. The CDR3 region has the DNA TGCAGCGTCGGGACTAGCGGGAACTACGAGCAGTACTTC. Its protein is CSVGTSGNYEQYF.

This clone qualifies as medium-sized (0.01 to 0.1%). The genes are TRBV13 and TRBJ2-1; no definite D call. CDR1 is PRHDT, CDR2 FYEKMQ, per germline (reference sequence). The CDR3 consists of 17 residues. V dropped 1 base and J dropped 1 base, with 14 bases sitting between them. The CDR3 loop is CASSLVERFGSYNEQFF. DNA of the CDR3: TGTGCCAGCAGCTTAGTAGAGCGCTTTGGTTCCTACAATGAGCAGTTCTTC.

The gene calls are TRBV6-5 and TRBJ1-2; perhaps TRBD1 as D (5 bases). Trimming cost V 5 bases and J 4 bases, with 14 bases left between them. From germline, CDR1 is MNHEY and CDR2 SVGAGI. The CDR3 is made up of 14 amino acids. The CDR3 loop is CASSTAQRGYGYTF. In DNA, the CDR3 is TGTGCCAGCAGTACCGCTCAAAGGGGCTATGGCTACACCTTC.

This clone was detected only a few times. The chain joins TRBV7-6 to TRBJ2-1, with 8 bases matching TRBD2. Germline assignment: CDR1 SGHVS and CDR2 FNYEAQ. The CDR3 is 13 residues long. J was trimmed by 9 bases and V by 6 bases; bases with no gene match: 7. The CDR3 nucleotides read TGTGCCAGCAGACTCGGGACTAGTGGTGAGCAGTTCTTC. This encodes CASRLGTSGEQFF.

A single count supports this clone. The CDR3 DNA is TGTGCCAGCAGCGCAGGGGGCGCAGGGGAGCAGTACTTC. This encodes CASSAGGAGEQYF. The chain employs TRBV9 and TRBJ2-7; 8 bases map to TRBD1. CDR1 is SGDLS and CDR2 is YYNGEE in the germline V gene. Trimming at V came to 3 bases and at J to 7 bases, leaving 6 bases not matched to a gene. This CDR3 comprises 13 residues.

This clone was detected only once. The chain recombines TRBV19 with TRBJ2-1; 11 nucleotides match TRBD1. V lost 3 bases to trimming and J lost 7 bases; unmatched junction nucleotides: 11. Germline V gene lookup returns CDR1 LNHDA and CDR2 SQIVND (reference sequence). The CDR3 contains 17 residues. The CDR3 region is CASSIYGGQGGQNEQFF. Here the CDR3 DNA reads TGTGCCAGTAGTATCTACGGGGGACAGGGGGGGCAGAATGAGCAGTTCTTC. Full variable domain (missing parts from reference TRBV19 and TRBJ2-1): DGGITQSPKYLFRKEGQNVTLSCEQNLNHDAMYWYRQDPGQGLRLIYYSQIVNDFQKGDIAEGYSVSREKKESFPLTVTSAQKNPTAFYLCASSIYGGQGGQNEQFFGPGTRLTVL.

This clone was counted a few times. V is TRBV9 and J is TRBJ2-7; 9 bases are shared with TRBD1. CDR3 length equals 15 residues. The J segment lost 2 bases and the V segment lost 4 bases, leaving 7 bases of the junction unmatched. The germline gives CDR1 SGDLS, CDR2 YYNGEE. The CDR3 DNA sequence: TGTGCCAGCAGCAAGGGACAGGGACTCACCTACGAGCAGTACTTC. Translated: CASSKGQGLTYEQYF. Full variable domain (missing parts from reference TRBV9 and TRBJ2-7): DSGVTQTPKHLITATGQRVTLRCSPRSGDLSVYWYQQSLDQGLQFLIQYYNGEERAKGNILERFSAQQFPDLHSELNLSSLELGDSALYFCASSKGQGLTYEQYFGPGTRLTVT.

The V gene is TRBV19, the J gene TRBJ1-2, with D possibly matching TRBD1 (6 bases). This CDR3 region has 12 residues. Trimming took 6 bases from V and 8 from J, leaving 13 bases between them. CDR1 is LNHDA and CDR2 is SQIVND in the germline V gene (reference sequence). The chain's CDR3 is CASRTTGGGYTF. The CDR3 coding sequence is TGTGCCAGTAGAACGACAGGCGGCGGCTACACCTTC. Complete variable domain (other parts from reference TRBV19 and TRBJ1-2): DGGITQSPKYLFRKEGQNVTLSCEQNLNHDAMYWYRQDPGQGLRLIYYSQIVNDFQKGDIAEGYSVSREKKESFPLTVTSAQKNPTAFYLCASRTTGGGYTFGSGTRLTVV.

The V gene is TRBV28, the J gene TRBJ2-7, with 13 bases lining up with TRBD2. The CDR3 runs to 15 residues. J lost 6 bases, V lost 6 bases, and 8 bases had no gene match. CDR1 and CDR2 from the germline V gene are MDHEN and SYDVKM. CDR3 protein: CASRLAGGPTSEQYF. The CDR3 region has the DNA TGTGCCAGCAGACTAGCGGGAGGGCCAACCTCCGAGCAGTACTTC.

This chain uses TRBV11-3 with TRBJ2-2; possible D gene TRBD2, 5 bases. CDR1 SGHNT and CDR2 YENEEA come from the germline V gene. V was pared by 7 bases and J by 5 bases, with 11 bases between. This CDR3 contains 13 residues. Here the CDR3 reads CASTPSGTGELFF. In DNA form, the CDR3 reads TGTGCCAGCACCCCCTCGGGGACCGGGGAGCTGTTTTTT. Using reference TRBV11-3 and TRBJ2-2 for the parts outside the CDR3, the full variable domain is EAGVVQSPRYKIIEKKQPVAFWCNPISGHNTLYWYLQNLGQGPELLIRYENEEAVDDSQLPKDRFSAERLKGVDSTLKIQPAELGDSAVYLCASTPSGTGELFFGEGSRLTVL.

This clone was detected only once. The sample holds other DNA sequences that translate to the same CDR3. The genes are TRBV12-3 or TRBV12-4 and TRBJ2-7; 7 bases agree with TRBD1. CDR3 length equals 12 residues. V lost 5 bases and J lost 2; bases outside the gene matches: 0. In DNA form, the CDR3 reads TGTGCCAGCAGTAGGGGGCCCTACGAGCAGTACTTC. Its translation: CASSRGPYEQYF.

The gene calls are TRBV10-3 and TRBJ2-3; no reliable D call. V shed 5 bases and J shed 2 bases, with 5 bases lying between them. Per germline, CDR1 ENHRY and CDR2 SYGVKD. The CDR3 is 12 residues long. As DNA, the CDR3 is TGTGCCATCAGTACGATCACAGATACGCAGTATTTT. Its protein is CAISTITDTQYF.

The V and J genes are TRBV20-1 and TRBJ2-1; D unclear. Between the trimmed V and J ends, which lost 3 bases and 8 bases, there was a span of 8 bases. The CDR3 sequence is 11 residues long. CDR1 is DFQATT and CDR2 is SNEGSKA in the germline V gene (reference sequence). CDR3 residues: CSASGRYEQFF. CDR3 coding DNA: TGCAGTGCTAGTGGGCGCTATGAGCAGTTCTTC.

V and J are TRBV14 and TRBJ1-4, with a tentative D call TRBD1 (5 bases). V was clipped by 4 bases and J by 8 bases, with 17 bases between them. The CDR3 sequence is 15 residues long. The germline gives CDR1 SGHDN, CDR2 FVKESK. The DNA for the CDR3 is TGTGCCAGCAGCCCCCTGGGGCCTCTGGGGGAAAAACTGTTTTTT. Protein product: CASSPLGPLGEKLFF. Drawing the rest from reference TRBV14 and TRBJ1-4, the complete variable domain is EAGVTQFPSHSVIEKGQTVTLRCDPISGHDNLYWYRRVMGKEIKFLLHFVKESKQDESGMPNNRFLAERTGGTYSTLKVQPAELEDSGVYFCASSPLGPLGEKLFFGSGTQLSVL.

This chain joins TRBV27 and TRBJ1-1; no clear D gene. Trimming removed 7 bases from V and 4 bases from J, with 13 bases in between. Per the germline V gene, CDR1 is MNHEY and CDR2 is SMNVEV (reference sequence). The CDR3 totals 13 residues. The CDR3 here is CASNLQAGTEAFF. The CDR3 bases are TGTGCCAGCAACTTGCAGGCTGGCACTGAAGCTTTCTTT.

The chain combines TRBV19 with TRBJ1-4; 9 bases map to TRBD1. Germline lookup yields CDR1 LNHDA and CDR2 SQIVND (reference sequence). Germline trimming cut 5 bases from V and 8 bases from J; bases unmatched to any gene: 9. This CDR3 has 15 amino acids. The CDR3 loop reads CASSSSTGGAEKLFF. In nucleotides, the CDR3 is TGTGCCAGTAGTTCCTCGACAGGGGGGGCGGAAAAACTGTTTTTT.

This clone is classed as medium-sized. The chain links TRBV5-1 to TRBJ2-7; D perhaps matches TRBD1 (7 bases). The CDR3 covers 15 residues. V gave up 0 bases and J gave up 3 bases, with 13 bases separating them. Per germline, CDR1 SGHRS and CDR2 YFSETQ. The CDR3 DNA reads TGCGCCAGCAGCTTGGTTGCAGGGGGAGGCTACGAGCAGTACTTC. Protein sequence: CASSLVAGGGYEQYF.

The chain links TRBV9 to TRBJ2-2, with D tentatively TRBD1 (6 bases). Germline V gene lookup returns CDR1 SGDLS and CDR2 YYNGEE. Trimming left V 4 bases short and J 5 bases short, with 18 bases between. The CDR3 runs to 16 residues. CDR3 amino acids: CASSSLPGAQTGELFF. CDR3 DNA: TGTGCCAGCAGCTCCCTCCCAGGGGCCCAGACCGGGGAGCTGTTTTTT.

In its sample, this clone was seen once. The chain uses TRBV19 and TRBJ1-2; weak D call: TRBD1 (6 bases). This CDR3 has 15 residues. V dropped 6 bases and J dropped 4 bases, with 18 bases sitting between them. Germline assignment: CDR1 LNHDA and CDR2 SQIVND (reference sequence). The CDR3 DNA reads as TGTGCCAGTAGCACCGCCGGGACATCACTCTATGGCTACACCTTC. Protein: CASSTAGTSLYGYTF. Full variable domain (rest looked up from reference TRBV19 and TRBJ1-2): DGGITQSPKYLFRKEGQNVTLSCEQNLNHDAMYWYRQDPGQGLRLIYYSQIVNDFQKGDIAEGYSVSREKKESFPLTVTSAQKNPTAFYLCASSTAGTSLYGYTFGSGTRLTVV.

This clone showed up just a few times. The rearrangement links TRBV3-1 (or the pseudogene TRBV3-2) to TRBJ1-2, with a weak D call TRBD1 (6 bases). Germline V CDR1 and CDR2: LGHDT, YNNKEL (reference sequence). The CDR3 covers 13 residues. V lost 1 base and J lost 5, with 8 bases in between. The CDR3 spells CASSQGTAYGYTF. The CDR3 DNA reads TGTGCCAGCAGCCAAGGGACAGCATATGGCTACACCTTC.

The rearrangement links TRBV19 to TRBJ2-3; 9 bases map to TRBD1. The germline CDR1 and CDR2 sequences are LNHDA and SQIVND (reference sequence). Trimming took 10 bases from V and 3 from J; bases not matched to a gene: 17. The CDR3 contains 17 residues. CDR3 loop: CATTRKRSQGATDTQYF. CDR3 nucleotides: TGTGCCACCACCCGGAAGAGGTCACAGGGGGCTACAGATACGCAGTATTTT.

This rearrangement joins TRBV27 to TRBJ2-1, with 9 bases fitting TRBD2. This CDR3 has 14 amino acids. CDR1 and CDR2 from the germline V gene are MNHEY and SMNVEV (reference sequence). After removal of 7 bases from V and 8 bases from J, the junction contained 9 bases not matched to a gene. Here the CDR3 DNA reads TGTGCCAGCACTTTTGGCGGGGGGGCCGATGAGCAGTTCTTC. This encodes CASTFGGGADEQFF.

The chain couples TRBV7-9 to TRBJ2-3; 10 bases map to TRBD2. The CDR3 covers 19 residues. V lost 5 bases and J lost 3; bases outside the gene matches: 17. The germline CDR1 and CDR2 sequences are SEHNR and FQNEAQ (reference sequence). CDR3 protein: CASSRHPSGRGRITDTQYF. The CDR3 DNA reads TGTGCCAGCAGCCGACACCCCAGCGGGAGGGGAAGGATAACAGATACGCAGTATTTT.

V and J are TRBV6-6 and TRBJ2-7; 9 bases match TRBD2. This CDR3 region has 14 residues. Per germline, CDR1 MNHNY and CDR2 SVGAGI (reference sequence). Trimming took 0 bases from V and 3 from J; bases not matched to a gene: 0. Here the CDR3 reads CASSYSREGYEQYF. The CDR3 DNA reads TGTGCCAGCAGTTACTCGCGGGAGGGCTACGAGCAGTACTTC.

The J gene is TRBJ1-1, the V gene TRBV10-2; a possible D gene is TRBD1 (5 bases). In germline, CDR1 is WSHSY, CDR2 SAAADI. The CDR3 covers 14 residues. V was pared by 6 bases and J by 4 bases, with 15 bases between. The DNA of the CDR3 is TGCGCCAGCAGAACATGGGGGAGCGGCACTGAAGCTTTCTTT. Encoded protein: CASRTWGSGTEAFF.

V usage is TRBV2 and J usage is TRBJ2-2; 12 bases line up with TRBD2. Trimming at V came to 6 bases and at J to 6 bases, leaving 2 bases not matched to a gene. CDR3 size: 14 residues. CDR1 and CDR2 from the germline V gene are SNHLY and FYNNEI. The CDR3 is CASRASGGAGELFF. Written as DNA, the CDR3 is TGTGCCAGCAGGGCTAGCGGGGGGGCCGGGGAGCTGTTTTTT.